This paragraph reports one T cell receptor (beta chain). The same CDR3 arises from other DNA sequences in this sample as well. The sample is drawn from a study of blood T cell repertoires in COVID-19. Study at large: Nucleic acid was either cDNA or gDNA, and it came from T cells, B-cell-depleted T cells, or PBMCs.

Those who participated ranged in age from roughly 18 to 89 years and resided in roughly 26 US areas. Categorization into cohorts depended on clinical history that participants reported. V lost 3 bases to trimming and J lost 3 bases, with 8 bases between them. The germline gives CDR1 LNHDA, CDR2 SQIVND (reference sequence). CDR3 size: 13 residues. As originally analysed: The authors estimated nucleated cell counts from reference gene primer amplification. The table came from immunoSEQ multiplex PCR; TCRdb's copy has only in-frame clones and leaves some out. D and trimming come from the DNA, and the V and J calls and clone size come from that table. Of over 300,000 clones listed, around 87% are singletons.

The rearrangement links TRBV19 to TRBJ1-2; the D is unclear. The specimen sequenced was PBMCs or T cells enriched from blood (not recorded which). The receptor was isolated from a woman between 25 and 40 years old with acute COVID-19. CDR3 protein: CASSIRGDYGYTF. The CDR3 DNA is TGTGCCAGTAGTATCCGCGGTGACTATGGCTACACCTTC.